The T cell receptor beta chain described here comes from a study of blood T cell repertoires in COVID-19. The assay was immunoSEQ multiplex PCR, and TCRdb's table has in-frame clones only and misses some. The sample yields over 200,000 clones, about four fifths seen once. V dropped 0 bases and J dropped 10 bases, with 16 bases sitting between them. The CDR3 runs to 15 residues. CDR1 is MNHEY and CDR2 is SVGAGI in the germline V gene. Material for sequencing was PBMCs or T cells enriched from blood (not recorded which). This sequence originates from a woman between 45 and 60 years old with acute COVID-19. The rearrangement uses TRBV6-5 and TRBJ2-1; perhaps TRBD2 as D (6 bases). The CDR3 loop is CASSYSTLTSLEQFF. The DNA of the CDR3 is TGTGCCAGCAGTTACTCTACACTTACTAGCCTGGAGCAGTTCTTC.